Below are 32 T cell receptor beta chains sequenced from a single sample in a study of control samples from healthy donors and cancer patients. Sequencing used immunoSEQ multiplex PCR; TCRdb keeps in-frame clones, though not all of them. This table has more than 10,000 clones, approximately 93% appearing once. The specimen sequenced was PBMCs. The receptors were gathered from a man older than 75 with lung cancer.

As DNA, the CDR3 is TGTGCCAGCAGTTGGGGGGGGCCGGGCAAAAACATTCAGTACTTC. It specifies CASSWGGPGKNIQYF. The J gene is TRBJ2-4, the V gene TRBV27; TRBD2 is a possible D gene (7 bases). Germline assignment: CDR1 MNHEY and CDR2 SMNVEV (reference sequence). This CDR3 has 15 residues. The germline V and J ends were trimmed by 4 bases and 3 bases, with 13 bases remaining between them.

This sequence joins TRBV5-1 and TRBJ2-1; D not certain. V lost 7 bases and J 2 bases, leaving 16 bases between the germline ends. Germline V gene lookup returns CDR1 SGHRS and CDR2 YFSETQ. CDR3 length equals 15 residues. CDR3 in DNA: TGCGCCAGCCTACCGGACCTATCAACCTACAATGAGCAGTTCTTC. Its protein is CASLPDLSTYNEQFF.

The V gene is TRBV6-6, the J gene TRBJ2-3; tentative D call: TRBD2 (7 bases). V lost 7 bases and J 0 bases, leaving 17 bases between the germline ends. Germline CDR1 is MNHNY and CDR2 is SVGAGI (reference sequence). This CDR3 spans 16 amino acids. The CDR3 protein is CASTGALGGSTDTQYF. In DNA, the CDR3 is TGTGCCAGCACGGGGGCGTTGGGGGGGAGCACAGATACGCAGTATTTT.

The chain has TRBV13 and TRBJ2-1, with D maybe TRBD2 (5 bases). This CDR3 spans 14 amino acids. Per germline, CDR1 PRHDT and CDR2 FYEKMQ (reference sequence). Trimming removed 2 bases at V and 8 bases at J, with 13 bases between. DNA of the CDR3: TGTGCCAGCAGCTTACGGGCCGGGATCCATGAGCAGTTCTTC. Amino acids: CASSLRAGIHEQFF. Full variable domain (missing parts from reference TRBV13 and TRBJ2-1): AAGVIQSPRHLIKEKRETATLKCYPIPRHDTVYWYQQGPGQDPQFLISFYEKMQSDKGSIPDRFSAQQFSDYHSELNMSSLELGDSALYFCASSLRAGIHEQFFGPGTRLTVL.

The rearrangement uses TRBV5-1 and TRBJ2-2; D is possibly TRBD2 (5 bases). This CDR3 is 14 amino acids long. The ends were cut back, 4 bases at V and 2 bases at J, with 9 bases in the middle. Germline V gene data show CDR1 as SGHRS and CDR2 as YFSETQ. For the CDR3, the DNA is TGCGCCAGCAGCCCGGGAACAAACACCGGGGAGCTGTTTTTT. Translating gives CASSPGTNTGELFF. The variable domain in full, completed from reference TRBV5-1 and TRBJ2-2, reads KAGVTQTPRYLIKTRGQQVTLSCSPISGHRSVSWYQQTPGQGLQFLFEYFSETQRNKGNFPGRFSGRQFSNSRSEMNVSTLELGDSALYLCASSPGTNTGELFFGEGSRLTVL.

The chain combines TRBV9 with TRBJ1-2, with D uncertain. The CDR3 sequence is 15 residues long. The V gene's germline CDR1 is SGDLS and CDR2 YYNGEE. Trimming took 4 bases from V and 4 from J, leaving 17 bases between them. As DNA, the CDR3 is TGTGCCAGCAGCCTCGTGGAGGACGGGCGCTATGGCTACACCTTC. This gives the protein CASSLVEDGRYGYTF.

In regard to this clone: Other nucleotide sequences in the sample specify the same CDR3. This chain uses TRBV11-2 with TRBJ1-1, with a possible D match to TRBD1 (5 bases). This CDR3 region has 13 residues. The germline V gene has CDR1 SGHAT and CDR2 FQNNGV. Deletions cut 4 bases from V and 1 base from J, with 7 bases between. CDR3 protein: CASSSQGNTEAFF. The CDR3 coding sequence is TGTGCCAGCAGCTCCCAGGGGAACACTGAAGCTTTCTTT.

DNA for the CDR3: TGTGCCAGCAGCCCAGACAGGGATGGCTACACCTTC. It codes for CASSPDRDGYTF. This rearrangement joins TRBV6-2 or TRBV6-3 to TRBJ1-2; 7 positions agree with TRBD1. The V gene end was trimmed by 6 bases and the J gene end by 6 bases; junction bases not matched to a gene: 4. Germline CDR1 and CDR2: MNHEY and SVGEGT. The CDR3 is 12 residues long.

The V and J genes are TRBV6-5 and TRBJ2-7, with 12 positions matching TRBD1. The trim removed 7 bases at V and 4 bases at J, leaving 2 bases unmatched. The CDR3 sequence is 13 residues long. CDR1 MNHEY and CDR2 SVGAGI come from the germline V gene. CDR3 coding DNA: TGTGCCAGCATGGGACAGGGGGCTTACGAGCAGTACGTC. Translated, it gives CASMGQGAYEQYV.

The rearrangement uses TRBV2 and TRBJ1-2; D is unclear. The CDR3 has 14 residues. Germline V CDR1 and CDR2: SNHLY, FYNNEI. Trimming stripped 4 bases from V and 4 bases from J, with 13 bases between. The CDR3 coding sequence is TGTGCCAGCAGTGTGATTAGGGAAACCTATGGCTACACCTTC. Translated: CASSVIRETYGYTF. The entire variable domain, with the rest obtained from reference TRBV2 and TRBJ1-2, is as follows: EPEVTQTPSHQVTQMGQEVILRCVPISNHLYFYWYRQILGQKVEFLVSFYNNEISEKSEIFDDQFSVERPDGSNFTLKIRSTKLEDSAMYFCASSVIRETYGYTFGSGTRLTVV.

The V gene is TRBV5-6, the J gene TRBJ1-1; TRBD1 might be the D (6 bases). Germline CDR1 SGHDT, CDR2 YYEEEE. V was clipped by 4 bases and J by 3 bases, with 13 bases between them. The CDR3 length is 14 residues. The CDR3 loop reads CASSTNRVDTEAFF. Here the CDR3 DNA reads TGTGCCAGCAGCACCAACAGGGTAGACACTGAAGCTTTCTTT.

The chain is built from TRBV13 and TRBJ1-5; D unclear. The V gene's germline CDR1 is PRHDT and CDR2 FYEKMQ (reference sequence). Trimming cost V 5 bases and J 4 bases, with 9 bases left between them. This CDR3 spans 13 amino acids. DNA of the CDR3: TGTGCCAGCAGCCCGGACGGGAATCAGCCCCAGCATTTT. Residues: CASSPDGNQPQHF.

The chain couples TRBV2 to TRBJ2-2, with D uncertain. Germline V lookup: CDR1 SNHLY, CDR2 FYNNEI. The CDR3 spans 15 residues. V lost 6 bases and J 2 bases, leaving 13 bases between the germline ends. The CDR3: CASRGLKVNTGELFF. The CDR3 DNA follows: TGTGCCAGCAGGGGTTTAAAGGTTAACACCGGGGAGCTGTTTTTT.

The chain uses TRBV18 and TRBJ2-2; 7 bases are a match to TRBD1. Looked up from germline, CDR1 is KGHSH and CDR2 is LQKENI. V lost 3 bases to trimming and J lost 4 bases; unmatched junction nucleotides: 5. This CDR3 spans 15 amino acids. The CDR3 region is CASSPRDSTTGELFF. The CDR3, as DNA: TGTGCCAGCTCACCTAGGGACAGCACCACCGGGGAGCTGTTTTTT.

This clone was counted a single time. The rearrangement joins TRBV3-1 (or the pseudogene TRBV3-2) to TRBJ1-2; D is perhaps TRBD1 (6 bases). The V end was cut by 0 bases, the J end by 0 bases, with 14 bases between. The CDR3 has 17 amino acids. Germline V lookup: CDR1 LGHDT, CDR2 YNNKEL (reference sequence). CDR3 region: CASSQEGGAIANYGYTF. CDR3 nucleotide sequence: TGTGCCAGCAGCCAAGAAGGGGGTGCTATAGCTAACTATGGCTACACCTTC.

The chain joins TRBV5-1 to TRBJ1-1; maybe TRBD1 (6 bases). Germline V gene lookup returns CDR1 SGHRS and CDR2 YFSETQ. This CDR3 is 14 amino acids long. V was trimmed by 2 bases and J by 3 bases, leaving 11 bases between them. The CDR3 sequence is CASSFEGGYTEAFF. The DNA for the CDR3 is TGCGCCAGCAGCTTTGAGGGGGGCTACACTGAAGCTTTCTTT.

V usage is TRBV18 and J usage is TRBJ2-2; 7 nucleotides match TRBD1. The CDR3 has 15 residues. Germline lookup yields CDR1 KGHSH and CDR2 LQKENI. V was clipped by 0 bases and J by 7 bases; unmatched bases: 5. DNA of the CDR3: TGTGCCAGCTCACCACCGGGACAGTCGCTCGGGGAGCTGTTTTTT. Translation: CASSPPGQSLGELFF.

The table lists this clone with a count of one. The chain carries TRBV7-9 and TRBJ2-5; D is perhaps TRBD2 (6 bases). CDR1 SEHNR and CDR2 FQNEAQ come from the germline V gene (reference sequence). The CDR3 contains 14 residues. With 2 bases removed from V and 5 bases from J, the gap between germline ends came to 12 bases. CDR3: CASSLNAGGETQYF. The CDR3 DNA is TGTGCCAGCAGCTTAAATGCCGGAGGGGAGACCCAGTACTTC.

The CDR3 nucleotides read TGTGCCAGCAGTTACTTGCGGGATTACAATGAGCAGTTCTTC. Its protein product is CASSYLRDYNEQFF. The chain couples TRBV6-2 or TRBV6-3 to TRBJ2-1; maybe TRBD2 (6 bases). The CDR3 is 14 amino acids. Germline V gene sequence: CDR1 MNHEY, CDR2 SVGEGT. The V end lost 1 base, the J end lost 4 bases, and 8 bases lay between the germline ends.

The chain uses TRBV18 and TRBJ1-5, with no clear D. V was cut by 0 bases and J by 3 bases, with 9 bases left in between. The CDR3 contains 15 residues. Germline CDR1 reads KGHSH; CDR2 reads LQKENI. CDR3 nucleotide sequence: TGTGCCAGCTCACCACCGGGAGAACCCAATCAGCCCCAGCATTTT. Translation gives CASSPPGEPNQPQHF. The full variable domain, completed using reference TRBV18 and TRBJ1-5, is NAGVMQNPRHLVRRRGQEARLRCSPMKGHSHVYWYRQLPEEGLKFMVYLQKENIIDESGMPKERFSAEFPKEGPSILRIQQVVRGDSAAYFCASSPPGEPNQPQHFGDGTRLSIL.

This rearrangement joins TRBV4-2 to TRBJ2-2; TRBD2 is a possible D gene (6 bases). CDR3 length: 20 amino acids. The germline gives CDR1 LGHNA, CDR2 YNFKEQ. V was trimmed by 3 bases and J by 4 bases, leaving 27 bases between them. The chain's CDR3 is CASSQFLMTSPDIFTGELFF. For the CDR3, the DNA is TGTGCCAGCAGCCAGTTTCTGATGACTAGTCCGGATATATTCACCGGGGAGCTGTTTTTT.

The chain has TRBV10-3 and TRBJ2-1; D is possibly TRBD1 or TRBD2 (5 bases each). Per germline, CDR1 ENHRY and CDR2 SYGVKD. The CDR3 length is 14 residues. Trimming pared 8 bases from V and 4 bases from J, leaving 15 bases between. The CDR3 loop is CAIGRDREYNEQFF. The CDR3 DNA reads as TGTGCCATCGGCCGGGACCGCGAATACAATGAGCAGTTCTTC.

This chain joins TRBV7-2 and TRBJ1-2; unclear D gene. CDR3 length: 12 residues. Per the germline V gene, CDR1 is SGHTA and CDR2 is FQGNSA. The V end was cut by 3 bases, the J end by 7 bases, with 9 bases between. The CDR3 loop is CASSLDTRGYTF. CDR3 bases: TGTGCCAGCAGCTTGGATACACGTGGCTACACCTTC.

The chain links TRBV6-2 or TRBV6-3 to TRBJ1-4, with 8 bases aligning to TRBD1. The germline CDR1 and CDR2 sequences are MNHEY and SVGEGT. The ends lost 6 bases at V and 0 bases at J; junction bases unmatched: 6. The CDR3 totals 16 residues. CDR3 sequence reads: CASSPQGAATNEKLFF. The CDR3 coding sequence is TGTGCCAGCAGCCCTCAGGGGGCCGCAACTAATGAAAAACTGTTTTTT.

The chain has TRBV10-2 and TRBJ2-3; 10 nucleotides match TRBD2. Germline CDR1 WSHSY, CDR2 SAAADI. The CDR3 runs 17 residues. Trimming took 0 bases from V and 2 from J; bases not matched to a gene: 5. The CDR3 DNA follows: TGCGCCAGCAGTGAGTCAGGGCTAGCGGGGGCCACAGATACGCAGTATTTT. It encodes CASSESGLAGATDTQYF.

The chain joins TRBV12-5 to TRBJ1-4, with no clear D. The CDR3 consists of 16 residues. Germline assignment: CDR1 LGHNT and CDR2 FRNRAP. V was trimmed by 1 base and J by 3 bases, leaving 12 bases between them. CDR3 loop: CASGLARPGPNEKLFF. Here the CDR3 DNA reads TGTGCTAGTGGTTTGGCCCGCCCAGGACCTAATGAAAAACTGTTTTTT.

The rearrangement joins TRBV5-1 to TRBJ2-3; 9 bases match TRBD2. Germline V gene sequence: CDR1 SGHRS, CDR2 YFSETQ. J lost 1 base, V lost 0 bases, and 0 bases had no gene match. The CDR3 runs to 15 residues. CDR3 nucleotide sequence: TGCGCCAGCAGCTTGGGACTAGCGGGCACAGATACGCAGTATTTT. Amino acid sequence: CASSLGLAGTDTQYF.

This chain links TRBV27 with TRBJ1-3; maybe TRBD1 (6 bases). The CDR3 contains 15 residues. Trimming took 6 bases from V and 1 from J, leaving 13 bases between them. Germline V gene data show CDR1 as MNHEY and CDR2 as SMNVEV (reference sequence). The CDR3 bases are TGTGCCAGCAGGCCCCTCACAGGGTCTGGAAACACCATATATTTT. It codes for CASRPLTGSGNTIYF.

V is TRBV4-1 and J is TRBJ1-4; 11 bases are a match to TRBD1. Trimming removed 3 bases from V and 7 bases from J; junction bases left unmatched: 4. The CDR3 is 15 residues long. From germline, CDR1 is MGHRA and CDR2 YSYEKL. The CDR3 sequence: CASSQAGTGGEKLFF. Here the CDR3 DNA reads TGCGCCAGCAGCCAGGCCGGGACAGGGGGTGAAAAACTGTTTTTT.

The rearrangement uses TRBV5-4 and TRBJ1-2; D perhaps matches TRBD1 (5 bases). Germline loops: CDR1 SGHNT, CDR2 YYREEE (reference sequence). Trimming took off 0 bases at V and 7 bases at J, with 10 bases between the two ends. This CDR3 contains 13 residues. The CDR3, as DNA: TGTGCCAGCAGCTTGGTAGAAGGGGCTGGCTACACCTTC. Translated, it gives CASSLVEGAGYTF.

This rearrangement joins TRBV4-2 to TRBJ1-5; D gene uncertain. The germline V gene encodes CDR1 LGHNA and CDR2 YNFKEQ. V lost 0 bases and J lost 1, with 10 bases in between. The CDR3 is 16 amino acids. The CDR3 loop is CASSQDAGRSNQPQHF. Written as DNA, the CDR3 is TGTGCCAGCAGCCAAGACGCGGGAAGGAGCAATCAGCCCCAGCATTTT.

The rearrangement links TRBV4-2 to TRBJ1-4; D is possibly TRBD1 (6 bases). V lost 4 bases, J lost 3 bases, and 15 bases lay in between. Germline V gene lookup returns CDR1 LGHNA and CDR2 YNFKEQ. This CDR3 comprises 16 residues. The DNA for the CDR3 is TGTGCCAGCAGCCCCAAGGATACAGGGCCTAATGAAAAACTGTTTTTT. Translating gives CASSPKDTGPNEKLFF.